The 32 T cell receptor beta chains below all came from one sample that was sequenced in a study of T cell clonality in common variable immunodeficiency. Produced via immunoSEQ multiplex PCR; TCRdb's table is partial and in-frame only. The sample has approximately 81,000 clones, none seen only once; the top ten hold approximately 0.8%. Sequenced: peripheral blood mononuclear cells. All receptors come from a person between 18 and 75 years old in good health.

This clone was recorded at least ten times. Read coverage stops 3 residues before the CDR3 terminus; the germline J gene supplies the remainder. The rearrangement uses TRBV10-3 and TRBJ2-7, with a weak D call TRBD1 (5 bases). The CDR3 runs to 15 residues. In germline, CDR1 is ENHRY, CDR2 SYGVKD. The germline V and J ends were trimmed by 2 bases and 5 bases, with 16 bases remaining between them. CDR3 in amino acids: CAISEMGLSTDEQYF. The covered CDR3 bases are TGTGCCATCAGTGAGATGGGGCTCTCCACCGACGAG.

The table lists this clone with many counts. From the germline J gene comes the end of the CDR3, since the read stops 3 residues before it. The rearrangement links TRBV29-1 to TRBJ2-5, with 12 positions matching TRBD2. CDR3 length equals 15 residues. V was clipped by 2 bases and J by 4 bases; unmatched bases: 5. Germline CDR1 and CDR2: SQVTM and ANQGSEA. The CDR3 sequence: CSVEPSGRAGETQYF. The sequenced CDR3 bases are TGCAGCGTTGAACCTAGCGGGAGGGCAGGAGAGACC. Complete variable domain (other parts from reference TRBV29-1 and TRBJ2-5): SAVISQKPSRDICQRGTSLTIQCQVDSQVTMMFWYRQQPGQSLTLIATANQGSEATYESGFVIDKFPISRPNLTFSTLTVSNMSPEDSSIYLCSVEPSGRAGETQYFGPGTRLLVL.

This clone was picked up many times. The read halts 3 residues ahead of the CDR3 end, with the missing end drawn from the germline J gene. The chain combines TRBV12-3 or TRBV12-4 with TRBJ2-1; 12 bases are shared with TRBD2. The CDR3 has 14 amino acids. The J segment lost 6 bases and the V segment lost 3 bases, leaving 0 bases of the junction unmatched. Partial CDR3 DNA: TGTGCCAGCAGTTTGACTAGCGGGAGCAATGAG. The encoded protein is CASSLTSGSNE. The complete CDR3 protein is CASSLTSGSNEQFF.

This clone was picked up many times. From the germline J gene comes the end of the CDR3, since the read stops 3 residues before it. The V gene is TRBV20-1, the J gene TRBJ2-2; D gene unclear. CDR1 is DFQATT and CDR2 is SNEGSKA in the germline V gene (reference sequence). The CDR3 is made up of 12 amino acids. V lost 3 bases and J lost 6, with 8 bases in between. Partial CDR3 DNA: TGCAGTGCTAGCCCCGTTCCCGGGGAG. It specifies CSASPVPGE. The CDR3 in full is CSASPVPGELFF.

This clone was detected ten times or more. The read terminates 3 residues ahead of where the CDR3 ends, so the germline J gene completes it. The V call is TRBV10-1, the J call TRBJ1-6; 7 nucleotides agree with TRBD1. The CDR3 covers 15 residues. V trimming: 3 bases; J trimming: 9 bases; junction bases outside the gene matches: 8. In germline, CDR1 is WNHNN, CDR2 SYGVQD (reference sequence). CDR3 in amino acids: CASSDGRDSSSPLHF. CDR3 DNA (partial): TGCGCCAGCAGTGATGGCCGGGACAGCTCTTCACCC.

This clone was observed at least ten times. The CDR3 end is not reached by the read, which stops 3 residues before it; the germline J gene fills it in. This chain links TRBV18 with TRBJ2-3; weak D call: TRBD2 (5 bases). The CDR3 runs 13 residues. The V gene lost 3 bases and the J gene lost 1 base, with 5 bases spanning the gap. Germline V gene lookup returns CDR1 KGHSH and CDR2 LQKENI. CDR3 amino acids: CASSPGGTDTQYF. The part of the CDR3 DNA that was read is TGTGCCAGCTCACCCGGGGGCACAGATACG.

This clone was seen ten or more times. CDR3 DNA, as far as it was read: TGTGCCAGCAGCCCCCGACTAGCGGGAGCGGATACG. Translation gives CASSPRLAGADT. The CDR3 as a whole reads CASSPRLAGADTQYF. The rearrangement links TRBV7-3 to TRBJ2-3; 12 positions match TRBD2. With the read ending 3 residues before the CDR3 end, the germline J gene is used to fill in that end. CDR1 and CDR2 (germline): SGHTA, FQGTGA. CDR3 length equals 15 residues. Unmatched junction bases numbered 6, after V lost 5 bases and J lost 6 bases. Drawing the rest from reference TRBV7-3 and TRBJ2-3, the complete variable domain is GAGVSQTPSNKVTEKGKYVELRCDPISGHTALYWYRQSLGQGPEFLIYFQGTGAADDSGLPNDRFFAVRPEGSVSTLKIQRTERGDSAVYLCASSPRLAGADTQYFGPGTRLTVL.

This clone appeared many times. The read stops 3 residues short of the end of the CDR3; the missing end is completed from the germline J gene. The J gene is TRBJ2-7, the V gene TRBV20-1; D is unresolved. This CDR3 is 14 amino acids long. CDR1 is DFQATT and CDR2 is SNEGSKA in the germline V gene (reference sequence). V was cut by 0 bases and J by 3 bases, with 12 bases left in between. CDR3 DNA (partial): TGCAGTGCTAGAGATGAGGCGGTCTACTACGAG. This translates into CSARDEAVYYE. The whole CDR3 is CSARDEAVYYEQYF.

The sample holds many counts of this clone. The CDR3 end falls 3 residues outside the read, so it is completed with the germline J gene. The gene calls are TRBV19 and TRBJ2-5; D gene ambiguous. Germline values: CDR1 LNHDA, CDR2 SQIVND (reference sequence). The CDR3 spans 12 residues. Trimming cost V 2 bases and J 5 bases, with 6 bases left between them. CDR3 sequence: CASSIFGETQYF. CDR3 DNA (partial): TGTGCCAGTAGTATATTCGGGGAGACC.

This clone was seen repeatedly, ten times or more. The CDR3 end lies 3 residues beyond the end of the read and is filled in from the germline J gene. This chain links TRBV29-1 with TRBJ2-2, with TRBD1 matching over 7 bases. This CDR3 region has 15 residues. Germline trimming cut 0 bases from V and 1 base from J; bases unmatched to any gene: 2. Looked up from germline, CDR1 is SQVTM and CDR2 is ANQGSEA. CDR3 amino acids: CSVEDRGRNTGELFF. CDR3 DNA, as far as it was read: TGCAGCGTTGAAGATAGGGGGCGGAACACCGGGGAG.

This clone was recorded many times. Read sequence stops 3 residues before the CDR3 end, and the germline J gene provides the missing end. V usage is TRBV10-2 and J usage is TRBJ2-3; D is possibly TRBD2 (5 bases). The germline V gene has CDR1 WSHSY and CDR2 SAAADI. The germline V and J ends were trimmed by 1 base and 2 bases, with 13 bases remaining between them. This CDR3 has 16 amino acids. The sequenced part of the CDR3 DNA is TGCGCCAGCAGTGAGTTAGGAGCGGACGTCACAGATACG. It specifies CASSELGADVTDT. The complete CDR3 sequence is CASSELGADVTDTQYF.

This clone was observed many times. The CDR3 bases that were read are TGTGCCAGCAGCTTGCTTAGCGGGAGGATCCAAGAGACC. This sequence encodes CASSLLSGRIQET. The entire CDR3 protein reads CASSLLSGRIQETQYF. The chain uses TRBV5-4 and TRBJ2-5; 10 positions match TRBD2. The DNA ends 3 residues before the CDR3 does, and the rest of the CDR3 is filled in from the germline J gene. V trimming: 1 base; J trimming: 1 base; junction bases outside the gene matches: 4. CDR1 is SGHNT and CDR2 is YYREEE in the germline V gene (reference sequence). The CDR3 has 16 residues.

In its sample, this clone was seen many times. Read sequence stops 3 residues before the CDR3 end, and the germline J gene provides the missing end. The chain is built from TRBV7-9 and TRBJ1-5; tentatively, D is TRBD1 (5 bases). There are 14 residues in the CDR3. CDR1 is SEHNR and CDR2 is FQNEAQ in the germline V gene (reference sequence). V lost 5 bases and J lost 6, with 14 bases in between. This CDR3 is CASSTGLNSQPQHF. The DNA read from the CDR3 is TGTGCCAGCAGCACGGGACTTAACTCTCAGCCC. Full variable domain (rest looked up from reference TRBV7-9 and TRBJ1-5): DTGVSQNPRHKITKRGQNVTFRCDPISEHNRLYWYRQTLGQGPEFLTYFQNEAQLEKSRLLSDRFSAERPKGSFSTLEIQRTEQGDSAMYLCASSTGLNSQPQHFGDGTRLSIL.

Ten or more counts support this clone. The read ends 3 residues early relative to the CDR3; the germline J gene fills the gap. The rearrangement links TRBV28 to TRBJ1-2; 10 bases are a match to TRBD1. Germline assignment: CDR1 MDHEN and CDR2 SYDVKM. This CDR3 has 14 amino acids. Trimming took 5 bases from V and 4 from J; bases not matched to a gene: 4. The CDR3 loop reads CASSRTGGGYGYTF. The CDR3 bases that were read are TGTGCCAGCAGTAGGACAGGGGGAGGCTATGGC.

This clone was observed at least ten times. Read coverage stops 3 residues before the CDR3 terminus; the germline J gene supplies the remainder. The chain is built from TRBV5-1 and TRBJ2-7; a possible D gene is TRBD2 (6 bases). The CDR3 consists of 14 residues. Germline CDR1 reads SGHRS; CDR2 reads YFSETQ. V lost 4 bases and J lost 6, with 17 bases in between. The CDR3 spells CASSVRRDSSEQYF. Incomplete CDR3 DNA: TGCGCCAGCAGCGTGCGCCGGGACTCTTCCGAG.

A remark on this clone: The read terminates 3 residues ahead of where the CDR3 ends, so the germline J gene completes it. The V gene is TRBV19, the J gene TRBJ2-5; the D gene is possibly TRBD1 (5 bases). Trimming stripped 5 bases from V and 3 bases from J, with 13 bases between. This CDR3 has 14 residues. Per the germline V gene, CDR1 is LNHDA and CDR2 is SQIVND (reference sequence). The DNA read from the CDR3 is TGTGCCAGTAGTCAAACAGGTTGGGAAGAGACC. This codes for CASSQTGWEET. The whole CDR3 region reads CASSQTGWEETQYF.

This clone was seen repeatedly, ten times or more. With the read ending 3 residues before the CDR3 end, the germline J gene is used to fill in that end. The chain combines TRBV20-1 with TRBJ1-5; tentatively, D is TRBD1 (5 bases). The CDR3 covers 15 residues. Germline CDR1 and CDR2: DFQATT and SNEGSKA (reference sequence). V gave up 3 bases and J gave up 2 bases, with 14 bases separating them. The sequenced part of the CDR3 DNA is TGCAGTGCTAGGGGGATCTCGGGGGGCAATCAGCCC. Translated, it gives CSARGISGGNQP. The full-length CDR3 reads as CSARGISGGNQPQHF.

This clone was observed a few times. The read ends 3 residues before the CDR3 terminus; that terminus is restored from the germline J gene. Other nucleotide sequences from this sample produce the same CDR3. The V call is TRBV18, the J call TRBJ2-1, with TRBD2 identical over 11 bases. With 6 bases clipped from V and 4 bases from J, the junction kept 8 bases outside the gene matches. Per germline, CDR1 KGHSH and CDR2 LQKENI. The CDR3 spans 16 residues. The CDR3 here is CASSPGGLAVYNEQFF. The sequenced CDR3 bases are TGTGCCAGCTCCCCAGGGGGACTAGCGGTTTACAATGAG.

The sample holds many counts of this clone. The read comes to an end 3 residues before the CDR3 does, leaving the germline J gene to fill in the end. The chain couples TRBV6-2 or TRBV6-3 to TRBJ2-7; 9 nucleotides align to TRBD2. With V trimmed by 2 bases and J by 3 bases, 5 bases remained unmatched. CDR1 is MNHEY and CDR2 is SVGEGT in the germline V gene. The CDR3 runs to 15 residues. The covered CDR3 bases are TGTGCCAGCAGTTACGGGCTAGCGGGGAACTACGAG. This gives the protein CASSYGLAGNYE. The complete CDR3 reads CASSYGLAGNYEQYF.

This clone has a count of ten or more. Read data end 3 residues before the CDR3 end; the end is taken from the germline J gene. The gene calls are TRBV20-1 and TRBJ2-5; 8 positions agree with TRBD2. Germline loops: CDR1 DFQATT, CDR2 SNEGSKA (reference sequence). The CDR3 covers 17 residues. J lost 1 base, V lost 4 bases, and 14 bases had no gene match. CDR3 DNA (partial): TGCAGTGCTACCCAGGGGCGGGAGGCGAGAGCCCAAGAGACC. It codes for CSATQGREARAQET. The complete CDR3 reads CSATQGREARAQETQYF.

This clone has a count of ten or more. The missing CDR3 end, 3 residues past where the read stops, is filled in from the germline J gene. This rearrangement joins TRBV19 to TRBJ2-1, with TRBD2 as a possible D gene (6 bases). This CDR3 spans 19 amino acids. Deletions cut 2 bases from V and 8 bases from J, with 28 bases between. CDR1 LNHDA and CDR2 SQIVND come from the germline V gene (reference sequence). CDR3 sequence reads: CASSIRPGTLPGVRDEQFF. The sequenced part of the CDR3 DNA is TGTGCCAGTAGTATAAGGCCAGGAACCCTTCCGGGGGTGAGGGATGAG.

There are many counts of this clone. Coverage ceases 3 residues before the CDR3 finishes, and the germline J gene fills in the end. The rearrangement uses TRBV5-6 and TRBJ1-1; D might be TRBD1 (5 bases). Germline CDR1 reads SGHDT; CDR2 reads YYEEEE. The V end was cut by 1 base, the J end by 6 bases, with 13 bases between. The length of the CDR3 is 14 residues. Here the CDR3 reads CASSLRSRGAEAFF. The CDR3 bases that were read are TGTGCCAGCAGCTTGAGGTCCCGGGGGGCTGAA.

This clone has a count of ten or more. CDR3 amino acids: CAWRNGQGLTGELFF. The DNA read from the CDR3 is TGTGCCTGGAGGAACGGACAGGGTTTGACCGGGGAG. This rearrangement joins TRBV30 to TRBJ2-2; TRBD1 aligns across 8 bases. Sequencing ends 3 residues short of the CDR3 end; the germline J gene provides the rest. The J segment lost 5 bases and the V segment lost 3 bases, leaving 8 bases of the junction unmatched. The CDR3 loop spans 15 amino acids. The germline V gene encodes CDR1 GTSNPN and CDR2 SVGIG (reference sequence).

This clone occurred many times. The read falls 3 residues short of the CDR3 end, and the missing part is taken from the germline J gene. The J gene is TRBJ2-5, the V gene TRBV19, with 12 bases fitting TRBD2. The CDR3 loop spans 15 amino acids. CDR1 and CDR2 from the germline V gene are LNHDA and SQIVND (reference sequence). J was trimmed by 5 bases and V by 3 bases; bases with no gene match: 4. The CDR3 DNA, read in part, is TGTGCCAGTAGTATTTCCGGGACTAGCGGGGAGACC. This sequence encodes CASSISGTSGET. The CDR3 in full is CASSISGTSGETQYF.

This clone was seen repeatedly, ten times or more. The CDR3 goes on 3 residues after the read ends, and that part is filled in from the germline J gene. The gene calls are TRBV20-1 and TRBJ2-3; 10 bases are a match to TRBD2. V lost 4 bases, J lost 2 bases, and 9 bases stayed unmatched. This CDR3 region has 16 residues. CDR1 is DFQATT and CDR2 is SNEGSKA in the germline V gene (reference sequence). Here the CDR3 reads CSAIGLADTLTDTQYF. The CDR3 bases that were read are TGCAGTGCTATAGGACTAGCGGACACACTCACAGATACG.

The sample holds many counts of this clone. The CDR3 end lies 3 residues beyond the end of the read and is filled in from the germline J gene. The chain couples TRBV20-1 to TRBJ2-5; the D gene is possibly TRBD1 (5 bases). The CDR3 contains 14 residues. The ends were cut back, 0 bases at V and 6 bases at J, with 14 bases in the middle. Per the germline V gene, CDR1 is DFQATT and CDR2 is SNEGSKA (reference sequence). The sequenced CDR3 bases are TGCAGTGCTAGAGATTTAGGTAGGGGAAAGACC. This gives the protein CSARDLGRGKT. The complete CDR3 reads CSARDLGRGKTQYF.

This chain's CDR3 is CASSITGGGNSPLHF. Incomplete CDR3 DNA: TGTGCCAGTAGCATAACAGGGGGCGGTAATTCACCC. The chain has TRBV19 and TRBJ1-6; 9 bases agree with TRBD1. The CDR3 is cut off 3 residues early in the read; its end comes from the germline J gene. Germline values: CDR1 LNHDA, CDR2 SQIVND (reference sequence). Trimming at V came to 6 bases and at J to 6 bases, leaving 6 bases not matched to a gene. CDR3 length equals 15 residues.

This clone appeared many times. The read halts 3 residues ahead of the CDR3 end, with the missing end drawn from the germline J gene. The gene calls are TRBV10-3 and TRBJ1-3; 7 bases fit TRBD1. The CDR3 sequence is 13 residues long. Trimming removed 5 bases from V and 3 bases from J; junction bases left unmatched: 1. Germline CDR1 and CDR2: ENHRY and SYGVKD. CDR3 DNA (partial): TGTGCCATCAGTCAGGGGGGTGGAAACACC. Translated, it gives CAISQGGGNT. The whole CDR3 sequence reads CAISQGGGNTIYF.

This clone was observed at least ten times. The read finishes 3 residues shy of the CDR3 end, and the germline J gene is used to complete it. This chain connects TRBV5-4 to TRBJ1-6, with 9 nucleotides matching TRBD1. This CDR3 is 15 amino acids long. Per germline, CDR1 SGHNT and CDR2 YYREEE (reference sequence). Trimming removed 4 bases from V and 10 bases from J; junction bases left unmatched: 9. CDR3 DNA, as far as it was read: TGTGCCAGCAGCCCCGAGGGACAGGGTCGATCACCC. Amino acid sequence: CASSPEGQGRSP. The CDR3 in full is CASSPEGQGRSPLHF. Drawing the rest from reference TRBV5-4 and TRBJ1-6, the complete variable domain is ETGVTQSPTHLIKTRGQQVTLRCSSQSGHNTVSWYQQALGQGPQFIFQYYREEENGRGNFPPRFSGLQFPNYSSELNVNALELDDSALYLCASSPEGQGRSPLHFGNGTRLTVT.

This clone was recorded at least ten times. The missing CDR3 end, 3 residues past where the read stops, is filled in from the germline J gene. This chain connects TRBV19 to TRBJ1-2; 7 nucleotides line up with TRBD1. Germline V CDR1 and CDR2: LNHDA, SQIVND (reference sequence). V lost 10 bases and J lost 5; bases outside the gene matches: 10. The CDR3 is 13 amino acids. CDR3 amino acids: CATGTATDYGYTF. The CDR3 DNA, read in part, is TGTGCCACCGGGACAGCGACGGATTATGGC.

This clone was observed many times. Sequencing ends 3 residues short of the CDR3 end; the germline J gene provides the rest. The rearrangement links TRBV18 to TRBJ2-7; a possible D gene is TRBD2 (6 bases). From germline, CDR1 is KGHSH and CDR2 LQKENI. The CDR3 is 14 residues long. V lost 4 bases and J lost 5, with 15 bases in between. The CDR3 bases that were read are TGTGCCAGCTCACTGGAAGCGGGCTTTCACGAG. As protein: CASSLEAGFHE. The full CDR3 protein reads CASSLEAGFHEQYF. The variable domain in full, completed from reference TRBV18 and TRBJ2-7, reads NAGVMQNPRHLVRRRGQEARLRCSPMKGHSHVYWYRQLPEEGLKFMVYLQKENIIDESGMPKERFSAEFPKEGPSILRIQQVVRGDSAAYFCASSLEAGFHEQYFGPGTRLTVT.

This clone was recorded at least ten times. From the germline J gene comes the end of the CDR3, since the read stops 3 residues before it. The chain uses TRBV12-3 or TRBV12-4 and TRBJ1-1, with D maybe TRBD1 (6 bases). The CDR3 runs to 12 residues. V lost 5 bases to trimming and J lost 4 bases, with 8 bases between them. The CDR3 DNA, read in part, is TGTGCCAGCAGTCAGGGGAGCACTGAA. This translates into CASSQGSTE. The entire CDR3 protein reads CASSQGSTEAFF.